Each of the 30 T cell receptor beta chains below was sequenced from the same sample in a study of post-analysis software for immune sequencing data (dated by TCRdb to between 2014 and 2017). For these TCRs, the target antigens are not known. Library method: PCR. TCRdb names Illumina HiSeq 2500 as the instrument used. To reduce PCR and sequencing biases, unique molecular identifiers were incorporated into the TCR beta cDNA libraries. Using fastp at Q25 and MiXCR, TCRdb reprocessed the public reads and kept productive beta chains. Each CDR3 protein gets just one entry, which takes the most common genes and DNA from the rows behind it. The sample yields about 540,000 distinct CDR3 sequences; around a third were counted once. The ten largest clones capture approximately 5.4% of the sample. Overall study outcomes, separate from this receptor: Patients showed significantly higher frequencies than controls for roughly five TRBV segments, among them TRBV5-6, TRBV5-1 and TRBV20-1.

What was sequenced was blood. These receptors came from a girl aged 2-17 years with multiple sclerosis.

This clonotype was counted between two and nine times. This sequence joins TRBV7-2 and TRBJ2-5; 8 positions match TRBD2. Germline values: CDR1 SGHTA, CDR2 FQGNSA. Losses at the gene ends were 4 bases for V and 4 bases for J; bases not matched to a gene: 8. The CDR3 is 15 residues long. CDR3 amino acids: CASSSGLATRETQYF. In DNA, the CDR3 is TGTGCCAGCAGCTCCGGACTAGCCACACGAGAGACCCAGTACTTC.

The rearrangement joins TRBV25-1 to TRBJ2-1; TRBD1 matches at 9 bases. CDR1 MGHDK and CDR2 SYGVNS come from the germline V gene. The CDR3 sequence is 15 residues long. Germline trimming cut 3 bases from V and 6 bases from J; bases unmatched to any gene: 6. The CDR3 spells CASSDSGTGSNEQFF. The CDR3 nucleotides are TGTGCCAGCAGTGACTCCGGGACAGGGAGCAATGAGCAGTTCTTC.

The chain has TRBV7-2 and TRBJ1-5; D not resolved. The V gene's germline CDR1 is SGHTA and CDR2 FQGNSA. V was trimmed by 5 bases and J by 9 bases, leaving 14 bases between them. CDR3 size: 13 residues. CDR3 bases: TGTGCCAGCAGCGACCCCCTTCGAACGCCCCAGCATTTT. This gives the protein CASSDPLRTPQHF.

The genes are TRBV5-1 and TRBJ2-1, with 9 bases lining up with TRBD1. The germline V gene has CDR1 SGHRS and CDR2 YFSETQ. Germline trimming cut 0 bases from V and 8 bases from J; bases unmatched to any gene: 6. The CDR3 loop spans 15 amino acids. CDR3 DNA: TGCGCCAGCAGCTTGGTCCGGGGACAGGGCCATGAGCAGTTCTTC. Its translation: CASSLVRGQGHEQFF.

The chain combines TRBV29-1 with TRBJ2-3, with D tentatively TRBD1 (6 bases). Germline V gives CDR1 SQVTM, CDR2 ANQGSEA. The V end was cut by 3 bases, the J end by 6 bases, with 10 bases between. The CDR3 is 12 residues long. Written as DNA, the CDR3 is TGCAGCGTTGAGGTTCAGGGGGATACGCAGTATTTT. Protein: CSVEVQGDTQYF.

This clonotype was recorded a few times. This chain uses TRBV7-9 with TRBJ1-2; D is ambiguous. This CDR3 has 13 amino acids. Trimming removed 5 bases from V and 1 base from J, with 8 bases in between. CDR1 SEHNR and CDR2 FQNEAQ come from the germline V gene (reference sequence). CDR3 sequence reads: CASSAGFNYGYTF. CDR3 in DNA: TGTGCCAGCAGCGCGGGCTTTAACTATGGCTACACCTTC. The complete variable domain, with remaining parts taken from reference TRBV7-9 and TRBJ1-2, reads DTGVSQNPRHKITKRGQNVTFRCDPISEHNRLYWYRQTLGQGPEFLTYFQNEAQLEKSRLLSDRFSAERPKGSFSTLEIQRTEQGDSAMYLCASSAGFNYGYTFGSGTRLTVV.

This clonotype was observed a handful of times. The rearrangement uses TRBV12-3 or TRBV12-4 and TRBJ1-1, with a possible D match to TRBD1 (5 bases). This CDR3 comprises 14 residues. The V end was cut by 2 bases, the J end by 0 bases, with 7 bases between. CDR3 bases: TGTGCCAGCAGTTTAACAGGAATGAACACTGAAGCTTTCTTT. Encoded protein: CASSLTGMNTEAFF.

The rearrangement uses TRBV3-1 and TRBJ2-7; no reliable D call. The length of the CDR3 is 16 residues. CDR1 is LGHDT, CDR2 YNNKEL, per germline (reference sequence). Trimming shortened V by 2 bases and J by 1 base, and 15 bases separated the two germline ends. CDR3 DNA: TGTGCCAGCAGCCAAAGGGCCCCAGGCCGTTCCTACGAGCAGTACTTC. This encodes CASSQRAPGRSYEQYF.

The rearrangement joins TRBV7-9 to TRBJ1-1; D is ambiguous. V lost 3 bases, J lost 1 base, and 6 bases lay in between. Germline V gene sequence: CDR1 SEHNR, CDR2 FQNEAQ (reference sequence). The CDR3 contains 13 residues. This chain's CDR3 is CASSFPQNTEAFF. CDR3 nucleotide sequence: TGTGCCAGCAGCTTTCCACAGAACACTGAAGCTTTCTTT. The variable domain in full, with the rest retrieved from reference TRBV7-9 and TRBJ1-1, is DTGVSQNPRHKITKRGQNVTFRCDPISEHNRLYWYRQTLGQGPEFLTYFQNEAQLEKSRLLSDRFSAERPKGSFSTLEIQRTEQGDSAMYLCASSFPQNTEAFFGQGTRLTVV.

The CDR3 sequence is CASSFSSGEYEQYF. CDR3 DNA sequence: TGCGCCAGCAGCTTCTCTAGCGGGGAGTACGAGCAGTACTTC. The chain carries TRBV5-1 and TRBJ2-5, with TRBD2 identical over 9 bases. The J call may be incorrect, as the DNA end agrees better with TRBJ2-7. Germline lookup yields CDR1 SGHRS and CDR2 YFSETQ. CDR3 length: 14 residues.

The V call is TRBV11-1, the J call TRBJ2-1, with no clear D. The CDR3 has 15 residues. Germline CDR1 SGHAT, CDR2 FQDESV (reference sequence). V dropped 4 bases and J dropped 1 base, with 11 bases sitting between them. The CDR3 nucleotides read TGTGCCAGCAGCTCGCTAACTAAATCCTACAATGAGCAGTTCTTC. Its protein is CASSSLTKSYNEQFF.

This clonotype was observed a few times. The rearrangement links TRBV7-2 to TRBJ1-5, with D unclear. Trimming shortened V by 5 bases and J by 5 bases, and 16 bases separated the two germline ends. The germline V gene has CDR1 SGHTA and CDR2 FQGNSA. This CDR3 spans 15 amino acids. The CDR3 loop is CASSQTYDGYQPQHF. The CDR3 region has the DNA TGTGCCAGCAGCCAGACCTATGACGGATATCAGCCCCAGCATTTT.

The chain employs TRBV20-1 and TRBJ1-6, with 7 bases matching TRBD1. V shed 5 bases and J 7 bases; nucleotides not matched to a gene: 5. Germline CDR1 and CDR2: DFQATT and SNEGSKA (reference sequence). The CDR3 is made up of 13 amino acids. CDR3 region: CSAPRGRNSPLHF. In DNA, the CDR3 is TGCAGTGCTCCTAGGGGGCGGAATTCACCCCTCCACTTT.

The chain joins TRBV12-3 or TRBV12-4 to TRBJ2-7; D not certain. Trimming cost V 1 base and J 0 bases, with 13 bases left between them. The CDR3 length is 16 residues. DNA of the CDR3: TGTGCCAGCAGTTTAGAAGGTCGCGGTAGCTCCTACGAGCAGTACTTC. Its protein is CASSLEGRGSSYEQYF.

This clonotype was recorded a few times. This rearrangement joins TRBV29-1 to TRBJ2-7, with D perhaps TRBD2 (6 bases). V was pared by 6 bases and J by 7 bases, with 13 bases between. In germline, CDR1 is SQVTM, CDR2 ANQGSEA. CDR3 length: 11 amino acids. The DNA of the CDR3 is TGCAGCGTGGGGGGAGCAAGAGAGCAGTACTTC. Translation gives CSVGGAREQYF.

This clonotype was recorded a few times. The V call is TRBV10-3, the J call TRBJ2-5; TRBD1 matches at 8 bases. V gave up 2 bases and J gave up 11 bases; unmatched junction bases: 16. The germline V gene has CDR1 ENHRY and CDR2 SYGVKD. CDR3 length equals 16 residues. The CDR3 DNA is TGTGCCATCAGTGAGATAGTAGGACAGGGAAGAGGGGAGCAGTACTTC. Translating gives CAISEIVGQGRGEQYF.

This chain uses TRBV7-2 with TRBJ1-1; D not resolved. CDR1 SGHTA and CDR2 FQGNSA come from the germline V gene. The CDR3 extends over 15 amino acids. The germline V and J ends were trimmed by 5 bases and 6 bases, with 19 bases remaining between them. The CDR3 DNA follows: TGTGCCAGCAGCCCCCCCGACGGGCCCCGAGCTGAAGCTTTCTTT. It specifies CASSPPDGPRAEAFF.

The V and J genes are TRBV4-1 and TRBJ2-1; TRBD2 agrees at 7 bases. The CDR3 totals 16 residues. The V segment lost 4 bases and the J segment 2 bases; nucleotides outside the gene matches: 8. Per the germline V gene, CDR1 is MGHRA and CDR2 is YSYEKL. The CDR3 DNA follows: TGCGCCAGCAGCCGGCACGCTAGCGGTGCCTACAATGAGCAGTTCTTC. The encoded protein is CASSRHASGAYNEQFF.

This clonotype has only a few counts. The chain links TRBV20-1 to TRBJ1-2; D possibly corresponds to TRBD1 (6 bases). In germline, CDR1 is DFQATT, CDR2 SNEGSKA (reference sequence). Trimming shortened V by 5 bases and J by 0 bases, and 13 bases separated the two germline ends. The CDR3 has 14 amino acids. CDR3 region: CSAYRDTANYGYTF. The CDR3 DNA follows: TGCAGTGCTTACCGGGACACCGCTAACTATGGCTACACCTTC.

The CDR3 reads CASSVGGAPFDEKLFF. The DNA for the CDR3 is TGTGCCAGCAGCGTAGGCGGGGCCCCTTTCGATGAAAAACTGTTTTTT. This sequence joins TRBV9 and TRBJ1-4; D might be TRBD1 (5 bases). In germline, CDR1 is SGDLS, CDR2 YYNGEE. V lost 0 bases and J 6 bases, leaving 15 bases between the germline ends. CDR3 length: 16 residues.

V and J are TRBV29-1 and TRBJ1-1, with TRBD1 matching 10 bases. This CDR3 region has 14 residues. CDR1 SQVTM and CDR2 ANQGSEA come from the germline V gene. The trim removed 7 bases at V and 0 bases at J, leaving 5 bases unmatched. CDR3 in amino acids: CSGDRGDLNTEAFF. Here the CDR3 DNA reads TGCAGCGGGGACAGGGGAGACTTGAACACTGAAGCTTTCTTT.

The rearrangement uses TRBV29-1 and TRBJ1-1; D gene uncertain. The CDR3 length is 12 residues. V gave up 6 bases and J gave up 4 bases, with 12 bases separating them. Germline V gene sequence: CDR1 SQVTM, CDR2 ANQGSEA. Here the CDR3 reads CSVRRGGTEAFF. Written as DNA, the CDR3 is TGCAGCGTCAGGCGGGGAGGCACTGAAGCTTTCTTT.

In its sample, this clonotype was seen a few times. The chain combines TRBV6-6 with TRBJ2-1; no definite D call. The germline CDR1 and CDR2 sequences are MNHNY and SVGAGI (reference sequence). V gave up 2 bases and J gave up 0 bases, with 8 bases separating them. The CDR3 has 15 amino acids. CDR3 DNA sequence: TGTGCCAGCAGTTACATACCCCACTCCTACAATGAGCAGTTCTTC. This codes for CASSYIPHSYNEQFF.

The CDR3: CASSLGPGDSYGYTF. The CDR3 coding sequence is TGCGCCAGCAGCTTGGGTCCGGGGGACAGCTATGGCTACACCTTC. This chain links TRBV5-1 with TRBJ1-2; 7 bases map to TRBD1. Trimming at V came to 0 bases and at J to 4 bases, leaving 6 bases not matched to a gene. Germline V gene lookup returns CDR1 SGHRS and CDR2 YFSETQ. The CDR3 is 15 amino acids.

This clonotype showed up many times. The V gene is TRBV9, the J gene TRBJ2-7; unclear D gene. V lost 0 bases and J lost 0, with 4 bases in between. CDR1 is SGDLS, CDR2 YYNGEE, per germline. The CDR3 is 13 residues long. The CDR3 DNA reads as TGTGCCAGCAGCGTAGGGATCTCCTACGAGCAGTACTTC. Residues: CASSVGISYEQYF.

This clonotype was seen only a few times. The chain recombines TRBV3-1 with TRBJ2-1; weak D call: TRBD2 (6 bases). Germline V CDR1 and CDR2: LGHDT, YNNKEL (reference sequence). The V end was cut by 0 bases, the J end by 12 bases, with 12 bases between. The CDR3 extends over 13 amino acids. CDR3 sequence (DNA): TGTGCCAGCAGCCAAGATAGCCGGGGGAGGCAGTTCTTC. Its protein product is CASSQDSRGRQFF.

The V gene is TRBV3-1, the J gene TRBJ2-5; the D gene could be TRBD1 or TRBD2 (5 bases each). The CDR3 extends over 15 amino acids. V was trimmed by 1 base and J by 1 base, leaving 10 bases between them. CDR1 is LGHDT and CDR2 is YNNKEL in the germline V gene (reference sequence). In DNA form, the CDR3 reads TGTGCCAGCAGCCAAGGCTGGGGGTTCCAAGAGACCCAGTACTTC. Its translation: CASSQGWGFQETQYF.

This clonotype was counted a few times. This chain connects TRBV15 to TRBJ2-1; D perhaps matches TRBD1 (7 bases). V was pared by 3 bases and J by 10 bases, with 16 bases between. Germline V gene sequence: CDR1 LNHNV, CDR2 YYDKDF (reference sequence). The CDR3 totals 14 residues. CDR3 nucleotide sequence: TGTGCCACCAGCAGCCAGTCCAGGGGGGAGGAGCAGTTCTTC. Protein: CATSSQSRGEEQFF.

This clonotype has just a few counts. The chain couples TRBV20-1 to TRBJ1-6; 7 positions agree with TRBD1. Germline values: CDR1 DFQATT, CDR2 SNEGSKA (reference sequence). J was trimmed by 6 bases and V by 3 bases; bases with no gene match: 11. This CDR3 has 16 amino acids. CDR3 amino acids: CSARDRLLIPNSPLHF. The CDR3 DNA reads TGCAGTGCTAGGGACAGGTTACTAATCCCTAATTCACCCCTCCACTTT.

V and J are TRBV5-1 and TRBJ2-2; tentatively, D is TRBD1 or TRBD2 (5 bases each). This CDR3 comprises 15 residues. Trimming took off 3 bases at V and 0 bases at J, with 9 bases between the two ends. The V gene's germline CDR1 is SGHRS and CDR2 YFSETQ. The DNA of the CDR3 is TGCGCCAGCAGCTCCGGGACGTCGAACACCGGGGAGCTGTTTTTT. The encoded protein is CASSSGTSNTGELFF. Complete variable domain (other parts from reference TRBV5-1 and TRBJ2-2): KAGVTQTPRYLIKTRGQQVTLSCSPISGHRSVSWYQQTPGQGLQFLFEYFSETQRNKGNFPGRFSGRQFSNSRSEMNVSTLELGDSALYLCASSSGTSNTGELFFGEGSRLTVL.